This TCR beta chain was sequenced for a study of blood T cell repertoires in COVID-19. Across the whole study: Sources were T cells, B-cell-depleted T cells, or PBMCs; the material itself was cDNA or gDNA.

The CDR3 is 15 amino acids. Germline loops: CDR1 SGHNT, CDR2 YYREEE (reference sequence). The germline V and J ends were trimmed by 4 bases and 5 bases, with 18 bases remaining between them. Clones were sequenced by immunoSEQ multiplex PCR, and TCRdb holds only the in-frame ones, with some missing. The sample has just over 300,000 clones; roughly 90% are singletons. The receptor was isolated from a man aged 18 to 30 with active or convalescent COVID-19. What was sequenced was peripheral blood. The chain recombines TRBV5-4 with TRBJ1-2; TRBD1 might be the D (6 bases). This CDR3 is CASSGGGGARYGYTF. The DNA for the CDR3 is TGTGCCAGCAGCGGCGGGGGCGGGGCGCGGTATGGCTACACCTTC.